There are a few counts of the clone carrying this T cell receptor beta chain. The data were taken from a study of shared clonotypes between healthy human individuals. Assay: immunoSEQ multiplex PCR; the TCRdb copy retains only in-frame clones and omits some. The sample shows 550,000 to 700,000 clones, more than 70% of them seen only once. The receptor was derived from a woman younger than 45 in good health. Material: memory CD4+ T cells sorted from blood. Subset denoted: CD45RA-negative fraction.

The DNA of the CDR3 is TGTGCCAGCAGCCCCAGGACTGCCGCCTTAGGGGAGCAGTTCTTC. As protein: CASSPRTAALGEQFF. This chain connects TRBV7-2 to TRBJ2-1; D possibly corresponds to TRBD2 (5 bases). Trimming took off 5 bases at V and 10 bases at J, with 21 bases between the two ends. CDR3 size: 15 residues. The germline CDR1 and CDR2 sequences are SGHTA and FQGNSA.